The 18 T cell receptor beta chains in this list originate from one sample, sequenced in a study of tumor-infiltrating lymphocytes in primary liver carcinoma. With a constant-region primer, TCR beta cDNA was made from roughly 500 ng of total RNA. Three-round nested multiplex PCR performed with slightly modified ARM-PCR produced the TCR beta libraries. The study ran its first two PCR rounds for around 10 cycles each, using TRBV1-TRBV30 forward primers and a C-beta reverse primer. One entry per CDR3 protein, called by TCRdb with MiXCR from the multiplex PCR reads. Here the sample spans tens of thousands of distinct CDR3 sequences, approximately 62% being singletons. Each 20-30 mg portion of unsorted bulk tissue served as the source for co-extraction of RNA and DNA. The sequenced material came from tumor-adjacent normal liver tissue. The source of these receptors is a man aged 40-49 years with primary liver carcinoma and hepatitis B virus infection.

The count of this clonotype is one. The junction differs from germline at one of its ends, possibly a read error. The chain couples TRBV4-1 to TRBJ2-7; TRBD2 agrees at 7 bases. The CDR3 runs 15 residues. Germline V gene data show CDR1 as MGHRA and CDR2 as YSYEKL. CDR3: CASSQDTGGGFGQYF. For the CDR3, the DNA is TGCGCCAGTAGCCAAGATACGGGAGGAGGGTTCGGGCAGTACTTC.

Concerning this clonotype itself: The junction does not match germline at one end; this may be a read error. The rearrangement uses TRBV6-1 and TRBJ1-2; the match to TRBD1 covers 10 bases. The CDR3 covers 14 residues. CDR1 and CDR2 (germline): MNHNS, SASEGT. The CDR3 bases are TGCGCCAGCAGTGTTCAGACAGGGGGCTATGGCTACAGCTTC. The encoded protein is CASSVQTGGYGYSF.

As for this clonotype: A read error may be the cause here, since a much bigger clone is one base away. The chain employs TRBV28 and TRBJ2-5, with D perhaps matching TRBD2 (5 bases). The CDR3 has 11 residues. Per germline, CDR1 MDHEN and CDR2 SYDVKM. The CDR3 region has the DNA TGTGTCAGCATCCGCGGGGAGACCCAGTACTTC. This codes for CVSIRGETQYF.

This clonotype was detected many times. A junction end diverges from the germline sequence, so it may reflect a read error. The chain is built from TRBV6-1 and TRBJ2-1; 8 nucleotides match TRBD2. This CDR3 is 17 amino acids long. Per germline, CDR1 MNHNS and CDR2 SASEGT. CDR3 sequence: CASSPFSAGGGYSEQFF. DNA for the CDR3: TGTGCCAGCAGCCCCTTTTCGGCGGGAGGAGGCTACAGTGAGCAGTTCTTC.

This clonotype was seen a few times. V and J are TRBV12-3 or TRBV12-4 and TRBJ2-5; D is perhaps TRBD2 (6 bases). V gave up 8 bases and J gave up 1 base, with 14 bases separating them. CDR3 size: 14 residues. CDR3 coding DNA: TGTGCCAGCGGCCTTACTAGCTCCCAAGAGACCCAGTACTTC. Translated: CASGLTSSQETQYF.

Judged by abundance, this clonotype is medium-sized. This chain links TRBV7-8 with TRBJ2-7; TRBD2 matches at 8 bases. Trimming cost V 1 base and J 3 bases; bases outside gene matches: 5. Germline V gene sequence: CDR1 SGHVS, CDR2 FQNEAQ. This CDR3 comprises 15 residues. DNA for the CDR3: TGTGCCAGCAGCTTAGGTTCGGGAGGGAACTACGAGCAGTACTTC. Its translation is CASSLGSGGNYEQYF.

This clonotype appeared once. The junction departs from germline at one end; a sequencing error may be responsible. The chain uses TRBV6-5 and TRBJ2-3, with D perhaps TRBD1 (5 bases). This CDR3 has 14 residues. CDR1 MNHEY and CDR2 SVGAGI come from the germline V gene. The CDR3 loop reads CASSRRADSHTQFF. The CDR3 DNA sequence: TGTGCAAGCAGCCGCCGTGCCGACAGCCATACGCAGTTTTTT.

The chain has TRBV29-1 and TRBJ2-1; no clear D. CDR3 size: 14 residues. In germline, CDR1 is SQVTM, CDR2 ANQGSEA. V lost 4 bases and J lost 3, with 13 bases in between. The CDR3 sequence is CSVVSQSSYNEQFF. The CDR3 region has the DNA TGCAGCGTTGTATCACAGTCGAGCTACAATGAGCAGTTCTTC.

A note on this clonotype: At one end, the junction sequence differs from germline, possibly due to a read error. The V gene is TRBV4-3, the J gene TRBJ2-1, with 9 bases identical to TRBD2. Germline V gives CDR1 LGHNA, CDR2 YSLEER. This CDR3 has 16 amino acids. The DNA of the CDR3 is TGCGCCAACAGCCAAAACGGACTAGCGACATACAATGAGCAATTCTTC. Residues: CANSQNGLATYNEQFF.

Comments on this clonotype: A junction boundary mismatches the germline segment, possibly from a read error. The chain uses TRBV6-2 or TRBV6-3 and TRBJ1-5; D perhaps matches TRBD1 (5 bases). This CDR3 is 15 amino acids long. Germline V lookup: CDR1 MNHEY, CDR2 SVGEGT. The CDR3 bases are TGCGCAAGCACCCTCGACAGTTATGGCAATCAGCCCCAGCATTTT. As protein: CASTLDSYGNQPQHF.

Note on this clonotype: The junction departs from germline at one end; a sequencing error may be responsible. In DNA, the CDR3 is TGTGCCATCAGTGTCGGGGGACAGGGGACCTACGAGCATTACTTC. As protein: CAISVGGQGTYEHYF. The V and J genes are TRBV12-3 or TRBV12-4 and TRBJ2-7; 10 bases agree with TRBD1. CDR3 length: 15 residues.

Worth noting for this clonotype: The conserved final phenylalanine or tryptophan is absent from the CDR3, which likely points to a read error. This chain connects TRBV6-2 or TRBV6-3 to TRBJ2-1; TRBD2 matches at 7 bases. Germline V lookup: CDR1 MNHEY, CDR2 SVGEGT. V trimming: 6 bases; J trimming: 4 bases; junction bases outside the gene matches: 6. This CDR3 region has 14 residues. Here the CDR3 DNA reads TGTGCCAGCAGCGGTACTAGCGAGTACAATGAGCAGTTCCTC. It translates to CASSGTSEYNEQFL.

Turning to this clonotype: One junction end disagrees with the germline gene, perhaps due to a read error. The V and J genes are TRBV30 and TRBJ1-5; tentative D call: TRBD1 (6 bases). Germline CDR1 GTSNPN, CDR2 SVGIG (reference sequence). The CDR3 sequence is 14 residues long. CDR3 DNA: TGTGCCTGGAGTGCAAGGGGGTTGAATCAGCCCCAACATTTT. It translates to CAWSARGLNQPQHF.

The V gene is TRBV6-6, the J gene TRBJ2-4, with TRBD2 matching over 13 bases. The CDR3 consists of 17 residues. V shed 9 bases, J shed 15 bases, and the junction held 23 bases outside the gene matches. Germline V CDR1 and CDR2: MNHNY, SVGAGI (reference sequence). CDR3: CARSHGTSGIAKNIWYF. DNA of the CDR3: TGTGCCAGGAGTCATGGGACTAGCGGGATAGCCAAAAACATTTGGTACTTC.

Concerning this clonotype itself: At one end, the junction sequence differs from germline, possibly due to a read error. The chain combines TRBV6-1 with TRBJ2-3, with D uncertain. Looked up from germline, CDR1 is MNHNS and CDR2 is SASEGT. This CDR3 is 15 amino acids long. Here the CDR3 DNA reads TGTGCCAGCAATGAAGAAGTTGGATCCACAGATATGCAGTATTTT. Protein product: CASNEEVGSTDMQYF.

Remarks on this clonotype: One base away lies a much larger clone, so this may be a sequencing read error. This sequence joins TRBV11-2 and TRBJ1-2, with D maybe TRBD1 (6 bases). Trimming stripped 3 bases from V and 8 bases from J, with 19 bases between. This CDR3 contains 15 residues. From germline, CDR1 is SGHAT and CDR2 FQNNGV. In DNA, the CDR3 is TGTGCCAGCAGCTTCTCAATCATAGGGGGAGGAGGCTACACCTTC. Protein product: CASSFSIIGGGGYTF.

This clonotype was seen more than once but under ten times. At one end, the junction sequence differs from germline, possibly due to a read error. V gene TRBV6-1 combines with J gene TRBJ2-7, with 7 bases that match TRBD1. The CDR3 is 13 amino acids. Germline-derived CDR1 and CDR2 are MNHNS and SASEGT. The CDR3 sequence: CASTRTGSYDQYF. The CDR3 DNA follows: TGTGCCAGCACCCGGACAGGTTCCTACGACCAGTACTTC.

The V and J genes are TRBV5-4 and TRBJ1-6; the D gene is possibly TRBD1 (6 bases). Trimming stripped 5 bases from V and 14 bases from J, with 17 bases between. This CDR3 spans 13 amino acids. CDR1 and CDR2 (germline): SGHNT, YYREEE (reference sequence). The CDR3 loop reads CASSMEPEGALHF. In DNA, the CDR3 is TGTGCCAGCAGTATGGAACCGGAGGGGGCCCTCCACTTT.